This T cell receptor beta chain is drawn from a study of blood T cell repertoires in COVID-19. The CDR3 has 12 amino acids. V shed 8 bases and J 10 bases; nucleotides not matched to a gene: 9. Germline CDR1 reads LNHDA; CDR2 reads SQIVND (reference sequence). Libraries were prepared by immunoSEQ multiplex PCR; TCRdb keeps only in-frame clonotypes and omits some of them. The sample holds over 95,000 clones, about 85% seen once. The TCR originated in a man aged 50 to 60 with acute or convalescent COVID-19. The J gene is TRBJ2-3, the V gene TRBV19; TRBD1 matches 7 bases. Sequenced: peripheral blood. The CDR3 here is CASSQGFEAQYF. CDR3 sequence (DNA): TGTGCCAGTTCACAGGGGTTTGAGGCGCAGTATTTT.